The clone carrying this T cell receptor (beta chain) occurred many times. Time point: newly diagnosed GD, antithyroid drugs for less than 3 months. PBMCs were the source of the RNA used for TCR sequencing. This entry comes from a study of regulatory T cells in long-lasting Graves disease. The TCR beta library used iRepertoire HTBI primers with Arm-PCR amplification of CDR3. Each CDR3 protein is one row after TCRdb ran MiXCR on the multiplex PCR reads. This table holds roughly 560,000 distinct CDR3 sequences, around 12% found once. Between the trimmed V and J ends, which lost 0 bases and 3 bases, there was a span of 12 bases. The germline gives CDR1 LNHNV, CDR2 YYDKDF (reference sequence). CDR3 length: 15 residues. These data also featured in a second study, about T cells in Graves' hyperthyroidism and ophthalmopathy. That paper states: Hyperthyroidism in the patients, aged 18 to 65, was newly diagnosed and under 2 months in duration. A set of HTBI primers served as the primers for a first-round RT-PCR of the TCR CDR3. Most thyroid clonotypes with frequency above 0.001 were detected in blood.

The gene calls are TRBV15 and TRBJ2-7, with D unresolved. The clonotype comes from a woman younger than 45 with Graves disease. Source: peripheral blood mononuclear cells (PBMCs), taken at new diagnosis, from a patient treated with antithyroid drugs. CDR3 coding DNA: TGTGCCACCAGCAGAGAGGCCCAATACGGCTACGAGCAGTACTTC. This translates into CATSREAQYGYEQYF.